This T cell receptor beta chain was sequenced in a study of blood T cell repertoires in COVID-19 (dated by TCRdb to about 2020). A note on the overall study: Samples from collaborators originated in the United States, Italy and Spain and spanned both the acute and convalescent phases of COVID-19. Where HLA class I and class II types were available, the types were taken from metadata supplied by the sample provider, not from assay-based typing. The samples were drawn from the first 160 participants of the ongoing ImmuneRACE study and from 1,254 subjects provided by 6 global collaborators. Sample metadata almost always included a de-identified subject ID, COVID-19 status, age in years and sex. The material from the prospective study consisted of cDNA or gDNA derived from T cells, B-cell-depleted T cells, or PBMCs. The dataset comprised deeply sampled blood TCRbeta repertoires from subjects exposed to, actively infected with, or recovered from COVID-19. A freely available public database, intended as a resource for researchers studying the immune response to SARS-CoV-2, is where the repertoires were released.

In the germline V gene, CDR1 corresponds to SQVTM and CDR2 to ANQGSEA. The CDR3 covers 10 residues, taking in both the cysteine and the phenylalanine. Solely the CDR3 DNA is kept, with 30 bases framed from the first base. V and J are truncated by 4 bases and 10 bases respectively, leaving an intervening sequence of 8 bases. Study-wide conclusions, independent of this receptor: The amount of clinical and demographic metadata varied by source and participant and was provided uncurated.

This clone was detected a few times. It has no known antigen specificity. Base qualities were left out, and no much larger clone turns up one base away. The immunoSEQ Assay, a bias-controlled multiplex PCR, was used to amplify TCRbeta CDR3 regions from genomic DNA. From the authors' description of their analysis: The number of nucleated cells in each sample was estimated by amplification of reference gene primers within the assay. Sequence reads were collapsed and filtered to measure the absolute abundance of every unique TCRbeta CDR3 rearrangement. For each sample, productive Simpson clonality was calculated as the square root of Simpson's diversity index across productive rearrangements. Drawn from immuneACCESS, this table holds only the in-frame rearrangements with V and J called that TCRdb kept. Clones are partly lost; checked studies trace under half to an unresolved V gene and leave the rest unexplained. V and J calls and clone size follow that table, whereas D and trimming were derived from the DNA. This sample is represented by 150,000 to 200,000 clones; roughly 80% of them were singletons. The ten largest clones take up about 8.3% of the sample.

At one collaborating source in Seattle, patients were enrolled during active infection and were followed longitudinally through the course of disease. Collaborating institutions collected whole blood in K2EDTA tubes following their own protocols. For TCRbeta analysis, collaborators shipped samples as frozen whole blood, isolated PBMCs, or DNA extracted from either of those sample types. The receptor was derived from a woman in her 70s with COVID-19, enrolled during active disease. The chain is encoded by TRBV29-1 joined to TRBJ2-1, with TRBD2 tentatively as D gene (6 bases match). Sample: peripheral blood. In nucleotides, the sequence is TGCAGCGTTGCCCTAGCGGAGCAGTTCTTC. Its coded protein is CSVALAEQFF.